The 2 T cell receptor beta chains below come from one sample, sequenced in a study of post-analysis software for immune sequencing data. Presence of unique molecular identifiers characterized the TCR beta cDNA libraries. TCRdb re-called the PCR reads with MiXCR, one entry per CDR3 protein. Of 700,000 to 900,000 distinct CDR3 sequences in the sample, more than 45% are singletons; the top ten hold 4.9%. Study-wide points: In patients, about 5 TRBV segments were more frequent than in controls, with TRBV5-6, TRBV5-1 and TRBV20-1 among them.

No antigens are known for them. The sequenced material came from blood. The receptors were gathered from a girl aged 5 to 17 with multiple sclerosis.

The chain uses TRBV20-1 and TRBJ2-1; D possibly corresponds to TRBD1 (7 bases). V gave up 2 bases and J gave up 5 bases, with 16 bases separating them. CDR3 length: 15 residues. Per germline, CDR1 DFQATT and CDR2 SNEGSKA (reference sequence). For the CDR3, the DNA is TGCAGTGCTAGAAGTGGGGGGACAGCTAACAATGAGCAGTTCTTC. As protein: CSARSGGTANNEQFF.

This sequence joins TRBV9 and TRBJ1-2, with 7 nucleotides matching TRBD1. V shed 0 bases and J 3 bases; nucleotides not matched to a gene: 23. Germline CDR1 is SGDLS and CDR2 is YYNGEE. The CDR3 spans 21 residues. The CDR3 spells CASSVERGRGTQSALYYGYTF. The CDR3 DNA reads TGTGCCAGCAGCGTAGAAAGGGGGCGCGGGACCCAGTCGGCTCTATACTATGGCTACACCTTC. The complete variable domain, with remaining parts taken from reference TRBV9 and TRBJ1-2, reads DSGVTQTPKHLITATGQRVTLRCSPRSGDLSVYWYQQSLDQGLQFLIQYYNGEERAKGNILERFSAQQFPDLHSELNLSSLELGDSALYFCASSVERGRGTQSALYYGYTFGSGTRLTVV.